This TCR beta chain was sequenced during a study of T cell repertoires in cytomegalovirus infection. Study as a whole: CMV infection and matching HLA type were both indicated by public TCR beta signatures.

This clonotype was seen ten or more times. Its antigen is not identified. Study-wide points: Individuals carrying CMV plus the relevant HLA were identified by cumulative frequency of public TCR beta families. CMV-specific TCR beta clonotypes restricted by HLA-C dominated the ex vivo response.

MiXCR, applied by TCRdb to the reads, yields one record per CDR3 protein. The sample carries hundreds of thousands of distinct CDR3 sequences, around 10% recorded once. The junction had 2 bases not matched to a gene; V was cut back by 1 base and J by 4 bases. Germline V lookup: CDR1 SGHNT, CDR2 YYREEE (reference sequence). CDR3 size: 14 residues. Sequencing used PBMCs. The chain joins TRBV5-4 to TRBJ2-7, with 10 bases matching TRBD1. The source of this sequence is a human donor in good health (CMV status not recorded). Some clones in this sample may be carry-over from other donors' samples. The CDR3 DNA reads as TGTGCCAGCAGCTTGAGGGACAGGGGATACGAGCAGTACTTC. Residues: CASSLRDRGYEQYF. The full variable domain, with the rest looked up from reference TRBV5-4 and TRBJ2-7, is ETGVTQSPTHLIKTRGQQVTLRCSSQSGHNTVSWYQQALGQGPQFIFQYYREEENGRGNFPPRFSGLQFPNYSSELNVNALELDDSALYLCASSLRDRGYEQYFGPGTRLTVT.